This T cell receptor beta chain was captured by sequencing in a study of graft-versus-host responses after intestinal transplantation. About the research overall: All recipients were given anti-thymocyte globulin induction, and tacrolimus and steroids were then administered for 2 to 3 years.

Profiled with immunoSEQ multiplex PCR; TCRdb holds only in-frame clones, not every one. The sample lists some 100,000 clones; 87% were seen once. General study results and limits: HvG clone declines early post-transplant were associated with peak circulating GvH levels. Ileal or blood samples showed some GvH clones first, and such clones were also found in recipient marrow. Some patients had graft-donor T cell macrochimerism, and their allografts showed high graft-versus-host to host-versus-graft clonal ratios.

The CDR3 consists of 15 residues. Trimming stripped 4 bases from V and 0 bases from J, with 12 bases between. Looked up from germline, CDR1 is MDHEN and CDR2 is SYDVKM. Note on this clone: Its antigen is undetermined.

The clonotype was recovered from a human donor who was the organ donor for an intestinal transplant. Here the sequenced sample was unstimulated CD4+ T cells sorted from spleen or lymph node cells, taken before transplant. The chain uses TRBV28 and TRBJ1-1, with D possibly TRBD1 on 5 matching bases. CDR3 sequence: CASSSSLGVNTEAFF. The CDR3 region has the DNA TGTGCCAGCAGTTCCAGCTTAGGGGTGAACACTGAAGCTTTCTTT. The complete variable domain, with remaining parts taken from reference TRBV28 and TRBJ1-1, reads DVKVTQSSRYLVKRTGEKVFLECVQDMDHENMFWYRQDPGLGLRLIYFSYDVKMKEKGDIPEGYSVSREKKERFSLILESASTNQTSMYLCASSSSLGVNTEAFFGQGTRLTVV.